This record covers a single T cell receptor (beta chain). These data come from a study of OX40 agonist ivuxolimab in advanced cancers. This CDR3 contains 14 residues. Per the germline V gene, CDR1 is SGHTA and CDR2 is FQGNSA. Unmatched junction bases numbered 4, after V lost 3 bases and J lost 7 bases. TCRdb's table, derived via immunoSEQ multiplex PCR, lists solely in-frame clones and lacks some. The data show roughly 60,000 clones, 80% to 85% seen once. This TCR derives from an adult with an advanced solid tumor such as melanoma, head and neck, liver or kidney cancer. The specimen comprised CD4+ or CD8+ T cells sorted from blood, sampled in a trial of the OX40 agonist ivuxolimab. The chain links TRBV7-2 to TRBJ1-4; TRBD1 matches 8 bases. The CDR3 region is CASSFTGGGEKLFF. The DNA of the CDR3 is TGTGCCAGCAGCTTTACAGGGGGAGGTGAAAAACTGTTTTTT. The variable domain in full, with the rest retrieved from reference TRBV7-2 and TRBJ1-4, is GAGVSQSPSNKVTEKGKDVELRCDPISGHTALYWYRQSLGQGLEFLIYFQGNSAPDKSGLPSDRFSAERTGGSVSTLTIQRTQQEDSAVYLCASSFTGGGEKLFFGSGTQLSVL.